The clone carrying this T cell receptor beta chain has a count of ten or more. The antigen remains unidentified. Germline assignment: CDR1 DFQATT and CDR2 SNEGSKA (reference sequence). CDR3 size: 15 residues. Trimming removed 6 bases from V and 2 bases from J; junction bases left unmatched: 7. The sample comes from a study of blood T cells in healthy people across ages. Study-level findings and limits: Versus aged donors, long-lived donors had higher diversity and more naive CD4+ cells.

Next came a second PCR, run for roughly 7 to 12 cycles, which used a sample-barcoded 5' primer along with a J-beta primer mix. Tagging of each cDNA molecule was performed by a template-switch adaptor with 12 random nucleotides. There were at least 3 million CDR3-containing paired-end reads obtained from each sample. TCRdb recomputed calls from the 5' RACE reads with MiXCR, one row per CDR3 protein. The table lists 800,000 to 950,000 distinct CDR3 sequences, around 36% of them singletons, with roughly 13% in the top ten. This receptor was taken from a man aged 18 to 30 in good health. The chain links TRBV20-1 to TRBJ2-3, with 11 bases lining up with TRBD2. The sample comprised blood. DNA of the CDR3: TGCAGTGCGTCCACTAGCGGGGGATTCACAGATACGCAGTATTTT. Translating gives CSASTSGGFTDTQYF.